This entry describes one T cell receptor beta chain. Repertoires were generated with immunoSEQ multiplex PCR, while TCRdb's copy carries only in-frame clones and drops some. The repertoire has more than 95,000 clones, more than 85% of them found once; the top ten carry over 15%. The data were obtained in a study of control samples from healthy donors and cancer patients. Trimming pared 2 bases from V and 8 bases from J, leaving 7 bases between. Germline lookup yields CDR1 MGHRA and CDR2 YSYEKL. The CDR3 is 13 amino acids. The chain joins TRBV4-1 to TRBJ1-6; D remains unclear. The sequenced sample was PBMCs. The sequence was collected from a man aged 55 to 70 with lung cancer. The CDR3 loop reads CASSQSSDSPLHF. The CDR3 DNA reads TGCGCCAGCAGCCAATCGTCGGATTCACCCCTCCACTTT.